This T cell receptor (beta chain) was identified during a study of PD-1 blockade in mismatch repair-deficient tumors. Assay: immunoSEQ multiplex PCR; the TCRdb copy retains only in-frame clones and omits some. Counted here are 38,000 or so clones, 70% to 90% occurring once; the ten biggest clones make up under 4%. This specimen was peripheral blood, taken approximately 1.5 years after starting pembrolizumab. The sequence derives from an adult with mismatch repair-deficient cancer.

CDR3 residues: CASSLGVASGIFGTDTQYF. Written as DNA, the CDR3 is TGCGCCAGCAGCTTAGGGGTTGCTAGCGGGATATTTGGCACAGATACGCAGTATTTT. V usage is TRBV5-1 and J usage is TRBJ2-3; 9 bases line up with TRBD2. Trimming removed 2 bases from V and 1 base from J; junction bases left unmatched: 14. Germline CDR1 and CDR2: SGHRS and YFSETQ. This CDR3 has 19 amino acids.